The source of this T cell receptor beta chain is a study of CD8+CD57+ T cells in acquired aplastic anemia. Looking at the study overall: Sorted CD4+ plus CD8+ cells gave DNA averaging about 3.2 ug. General study results and limits: Common to patients and controls were 25 to 30 CD8+ CDR3 sequences.

In patients chosen for sequencing, flow cytometry had shown CD8+CD57+ cell expansion. All participating patients were living with severe acquired aplastic anemia. At blood sampling, none of the patients had yet received therapy. Germline-derived CDR1 and CDR2 are ENHRY and SYGVKD. CDR3 length: 11 amino acids. V shed 6 bases and J shed 6 bases, with 6 bases lying between them. According to the study, genomic DNA was the template for TCR beta VDJ and CDR3 profiling. Each CDR3 protein gets one entry after TCRdb re-called the reads with MiXCR. This table holds more than 150,000 distinct CDR3 sequences, 48% found once. Of note for this clonotype: The antigen is unknown.

This receptor was identified in a human donor with aplastic anemia. Sequencing input: sorted CD4+, CD8+, or CD8+CD57+ T cells (not recorded which) from PBMCs. The chain carries TRBV10-3 and TRBJ2-1; no reliable D call. CDR3 region: CAIRSSNEQFF. In nucleotides, the CDR3 is TGTGCCATCAGGTCGAGCAATGAGCAGTTCTTC.